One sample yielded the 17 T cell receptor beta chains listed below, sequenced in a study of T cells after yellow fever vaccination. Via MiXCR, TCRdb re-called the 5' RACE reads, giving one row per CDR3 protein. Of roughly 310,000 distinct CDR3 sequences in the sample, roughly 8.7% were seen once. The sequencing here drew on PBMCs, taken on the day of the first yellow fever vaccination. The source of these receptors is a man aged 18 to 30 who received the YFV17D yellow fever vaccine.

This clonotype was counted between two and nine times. DNA for the CDR3: TGCGCCAGCAGCTTGGCCGGGACAAAGAACTATGGCTACACCTTC. It codes for CASSLAGTKNYGYTF. V is TRBV5-1 and J is TRBJ1-2; a possible D gene is TRBD1 (6 bases). V was clipped by 0 bases and J by 2 bases, with 11 bases between them. The V gene's germline CDR1 is SGHRS and CDR2 YFSETQ. The length of the CDR3 is 15 residues.

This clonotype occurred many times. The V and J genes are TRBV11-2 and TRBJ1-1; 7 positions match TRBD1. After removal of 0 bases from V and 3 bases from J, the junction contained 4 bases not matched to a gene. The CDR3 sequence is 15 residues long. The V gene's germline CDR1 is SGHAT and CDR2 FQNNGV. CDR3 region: CASSLEGTGDTEAFF. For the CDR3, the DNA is TGTGCCAGCAGCTTAGAGGGAACAGGGGACACTGAAGCTTTCTTT.

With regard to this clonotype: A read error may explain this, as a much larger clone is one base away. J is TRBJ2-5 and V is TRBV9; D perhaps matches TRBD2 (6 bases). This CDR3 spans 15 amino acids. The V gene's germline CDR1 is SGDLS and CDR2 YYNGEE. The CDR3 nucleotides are TGTGCCTGCAGCCGTAGCGGTACCCGCCAAGAGACCCAGTACTTC. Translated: CACSRSGTRQETQYF.

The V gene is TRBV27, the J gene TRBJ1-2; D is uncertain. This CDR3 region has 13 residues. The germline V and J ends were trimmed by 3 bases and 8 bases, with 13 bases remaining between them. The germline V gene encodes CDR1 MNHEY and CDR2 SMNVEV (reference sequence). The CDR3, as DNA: TGTGCCAGCAGTTTTTTAGGGTTTCAGGGCTACACCTTC. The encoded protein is CASSFLGFQGYTF.

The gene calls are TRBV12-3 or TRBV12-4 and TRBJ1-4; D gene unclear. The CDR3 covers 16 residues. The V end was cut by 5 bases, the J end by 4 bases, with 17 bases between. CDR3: CASSPGIPAGNEKLFF. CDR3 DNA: TGTGCCAGCAGTCCGGGAATACCGGCGGGTAATGAAAAACTGTTTTTT.

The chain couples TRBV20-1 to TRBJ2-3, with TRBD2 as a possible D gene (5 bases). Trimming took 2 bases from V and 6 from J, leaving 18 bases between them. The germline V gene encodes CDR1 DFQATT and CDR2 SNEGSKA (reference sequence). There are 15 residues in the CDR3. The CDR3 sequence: CSARTPRGILDTQYF. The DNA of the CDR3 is TGCAGTGCTAGAACCCCCAGAGGGATTCTCGATACGCAGTATTTT.

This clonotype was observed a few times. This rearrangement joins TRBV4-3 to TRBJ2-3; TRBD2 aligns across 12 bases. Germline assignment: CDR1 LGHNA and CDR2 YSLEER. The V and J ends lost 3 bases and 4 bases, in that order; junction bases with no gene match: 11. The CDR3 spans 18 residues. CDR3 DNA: TGCGCCAGCAGCCAGCAAACGGCTAGCGGGGGGGGTGCAGATACGCAGTATTTT. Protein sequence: CASSQQTASGGGADTQYF.

The CDR3 spells CASSLVSGYYYEQYV. The DNA of the CDR3 is TGTGCCAGCAGCTTAGTGTCAGGGTACTACTACGAGCAGTACGTC. This chain links TRBV7-9 with TRBJ2-7; TRBD1 might be the D (5 bases). Looked up from germline, CDR1 is SEHNR and CDR2 is FQNEAQ (reference sequence). Trimming stripped 1 base from V and 3 bases from J, with 13 bases between. The CDR3 totals 15 residues.

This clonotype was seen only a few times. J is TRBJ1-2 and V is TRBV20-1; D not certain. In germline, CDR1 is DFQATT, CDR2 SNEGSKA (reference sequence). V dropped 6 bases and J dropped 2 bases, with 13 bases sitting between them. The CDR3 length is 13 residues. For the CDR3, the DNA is TGCAGTGCCCCATCCGTGGGAAACTATGGCTACACCTTC. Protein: CSAPSVGNYGYTF.

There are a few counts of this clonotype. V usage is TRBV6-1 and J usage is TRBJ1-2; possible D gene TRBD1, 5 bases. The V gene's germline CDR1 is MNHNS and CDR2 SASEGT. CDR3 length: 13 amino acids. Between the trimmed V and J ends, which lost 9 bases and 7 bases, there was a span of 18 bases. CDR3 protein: CASASEGYGGYTF. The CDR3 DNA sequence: TGTGCCAGTGCCTCAGAGGGGTACGGTGGCTACACCTTC.

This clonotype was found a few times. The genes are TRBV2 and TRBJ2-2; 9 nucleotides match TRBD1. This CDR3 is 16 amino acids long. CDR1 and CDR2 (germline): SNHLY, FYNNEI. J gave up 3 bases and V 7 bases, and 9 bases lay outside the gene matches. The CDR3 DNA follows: TGTGCCAGCACACGAATGAGGACAGGGGACACCGGGGAGCTGTTTTTT. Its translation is CASTRMRTGDTGELFF.

CDR3 sequence reads: CSVQGRLNEQYF. The CDR3 DNA sequence: TGCAGCGTGCAGGGACGGCTAAACGAGCAGTACTTC. This rearrangement joins TRBV29-1 to TRBJ2-7; D could derive from TRBD1 or TRBD2 (5 bases each). V lost 6 bases and J 5 bases, leaving 14 bases between the germline ends. This CDR3 region has 12 residues. Germline CDR1 reads SQVTM; CDR2 reads ANQGSEA.

CDR3 residues: CASSSDRESEAFF. The CDR3 DNA is TGTGCCAGCAGTAGCGACAGGGAGTCTGAAGCTTTCTTT. The chain recombines TRBV6-1 with TRBJ1-1, with 7 bases aligning to TRBD1. This CDR3 has 13 amino acids. The junction had 6 bases not matched to a gene; V was cut back by 5 bases and J by 6 bases. The germline CDR1 and CDR2 sequences are MNHNS and SASEGT.

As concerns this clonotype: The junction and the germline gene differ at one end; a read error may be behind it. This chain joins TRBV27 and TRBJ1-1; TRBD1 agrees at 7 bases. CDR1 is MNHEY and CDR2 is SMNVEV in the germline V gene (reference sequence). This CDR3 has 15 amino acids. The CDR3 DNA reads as TGTGCCAGCGGTAGCTCACAGGGGAGGTACACTGAAGCCTTCTTT. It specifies CASGSSQGRYTEAFF.

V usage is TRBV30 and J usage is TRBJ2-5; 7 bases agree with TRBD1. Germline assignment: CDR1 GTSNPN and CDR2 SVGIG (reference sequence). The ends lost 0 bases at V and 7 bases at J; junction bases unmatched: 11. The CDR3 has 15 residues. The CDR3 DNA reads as TGTGCCTGGAGTGTACCGGACAGGCCACGGAGGACCCAGTACTTC. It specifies CAWSVPDRPRRTQYF.

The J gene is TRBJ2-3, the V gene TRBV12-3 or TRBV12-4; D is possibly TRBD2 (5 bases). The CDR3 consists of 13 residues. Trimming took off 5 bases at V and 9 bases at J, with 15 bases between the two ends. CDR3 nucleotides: TGTGCCAGCAGTCTGCTAGCTTTTGACACGCAGTATTTT. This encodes CASSLLAFDTQYF.

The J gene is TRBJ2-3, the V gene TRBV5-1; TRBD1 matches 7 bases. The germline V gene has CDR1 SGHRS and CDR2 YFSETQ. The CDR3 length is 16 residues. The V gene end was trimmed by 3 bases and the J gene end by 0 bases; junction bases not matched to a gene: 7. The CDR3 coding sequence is TGCGCCAGCAGCTCCCCGGGACAGCCCAGCACAGATACGCAGTATTTT. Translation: CASSSPGQPSTDTQYF.